This T cell receptor beta chain was profiled in a study of follicular helper T cells after annual influenza vaccination. The CDR3 is 12 residues long. The germline V gene encodes CDR1 SGHTA and CDR2 FQGNSA. V was cut by 2 bases and J by 7 bases, with 8 bases left in between. Time point reported: 2013-2014 season, 7 days after vaccination. Some clones are missing from TCRdb's copy, which holds only in-frame ones; the method was immunoSEQ multiplex PCR. Of nearly 9,000 clones in the sample, around 80% were seen once. Specimen: CXCR5+ CD38- circulating T follicular helper cells from blood, collected 7 days after influenza vaccination. Subset denoted: circulating Tfh, non-naive CD4+CXCR5+PD-1+ (ICOS+CD38+ or ICOS-CD38-). The receptor was derived from an adult who received the influenza vaccine. V is TRBV7-2 and J is TRBJ2-5; D call uncertain. The CDR3 sequence is CASSLIRATQYF. CDR3 bases: TGTGCCAGCAGCTTAATACGTGCGACCCAGTACTTC. Filled out from reference TRBV7-2 and TRBJ2-5, the complete variable domain reads GAGVSQSPSNKVTEKGKDVELRCDPISGHTALYWYRQSLGQGLEFLIYFQGNSAPDKSGLPSDRFSAERTGGSVSTLTIQRTQQEDSAVYLCASSLIRATQYFGPGTRLLVL.